These T cell receptor beta chains were read from a single sample in a study of blood T cell repertoires in COVID-19. The assay was immunoSEQ multiplex PCR, and TCRdb's table has in-frame clones only and misses some. Seen here are 270,000 or so clones, around 90% observed once, and the top ten hold roughly 0.92%. The sequenced sample was peripheral blood. The receptor source for this set is a woman aged 40 to 50 who had recovered from COVID-19. Each CDR3 is given with its conserved first and last residue. The D gene is left open where the match is weak. Clone sizes are given selectively: once, few, many, or a class where the clone is expanded.

d_call: TRBD1; v_call: TRBV2; clone_size: .; j_call: TRBJ2-4; cdr3_aa: CASRQGGNIQYF; cdr3_nt: TGTGCCAGCAGACAGGGGGGAAACATTCAGTACTTC
d_call: .; v_call: TRBV6-2/TRBV6-3; clone_size: .; j_call: TRBJ2-3; cdr3_aa: CASSVGLATDTQYF; cdr3_nt: TGTGCCAGCAGTGTCGGGTTAGCTACAGATACGCAGTATTTT
d_call: TRBD1; v_call: TRBV28; clone_size: .; j_call: TRBJ2-2; cdr3_aa: CASTGTGTGGIGELFF; cdr3_nt: TGTGCCAGCACCGGGACAGGCACCGGGGGTATCGGGGAGCTGTTTTTT
d_call: TRBD1; v_call: TRBV15; clone_size: .; j_call: TRBJ2-7; cdr3_aa: CATSRGGTGGTYEQYF; cdr3_nt: TGTGCCACCAGCAGAGGGGGGACAGGGGGTACCTACGAGCAGTACTTC
d_call: TRBD2; v_call: TRBV7-3; clone_size: .; j_call: TRBJ2-1; cdr3_aa: CASSPLGRGRALYNERFF; cdr3_nt: TGTGCCAGCAGCCCCCTGGGTCGCGGGAGGGCCCTATACAATGAGCGGTTCTTC
d_call: .; v_call: TRBV7-8; clone_size: few; j_call: TRBJ2-7; cdr3_aa: CASSLEQRAGGYEQYF; cdr3_nt: TGTGCCAGCAGCTTAGAACAAAGGGCAGGGGGGTACGAGCAGTACTTC
d_call: TRBD1; v_call: TRBV11-2; clone_size: .; j_call: TRBJ1-2; cdr3_aa: CASRQTGGGYGYTF; cdr3_nt: TGTGCCAGCAGACAGACAGGGGGCGGCTATGGCTACACCTTC
d_call: TRBD2; v_call: TRBV7-2; clone_size: once; j_call: TRBJ2-7; cdr3_aa: CASSLAPSGASYEQYF; cdr3_nt: TGTGCCAGCAGCTTAGCCCCCAGCGGGGCCTCCTACGAGCAGTACTTC
d_call: .; v_call: TRBV14; clone_size: .; j_call: TRBJ1-1; cdr3_aa: CASSHQQGLAFF; cdr3_nt: TGTGCCAGCAGCCACCAACAGGGTTTGGCTTTCTTT
d_call: TRBD1; v_call: TRBV6-5; clone_size: .; j_call: TRBJ2-2; cdr3_aa: CASSFRDRVDAGELFF; cdr3_nt: TGTGCCAGCAGTTTCCGGGACAGGGTGGACGCCGGGGAGCTGTTTTTT
d_call: .; v_call: TRBV15; clone_size: .; j_call: TRBJ1-1; cdr3_aa: CATSRDSWSEAFF; cdr3_nt: TGTGCCACCAGCAGAGATTCATGGAGTGAAGCTTTCTTT
d_call: TRBD1; v_call: TRBV2; clone_size: .; j_call: TRBJ1-3; cdr3_aa: CASSPDRAGNTIYF; cdr3_nt: TGTGCCAGCAGTCCCGACAGGGCTGGAAACACCATATATTTT
d_call: TRBD1; v_call: TRBV24-1; clone_size: .; j_call: TRBJ2-7; cdr3_aa: CATSDLEGTDSYEQYF; cdr3_nt: TGTGCCACCAGTGATTTGGAAGGGACAGACTCCTACGAGCAGTACTTC
d_call: .; v_call: TRBV6-5; clone_size: .; j_call: TRBJ2-7; cdr3_aa: CASTRGGGTYEQYF; cdr3_nt: TGTGCCAGCACAAGGGGGGGAGGGACCTACGAGCAGTACTTC